This is a list of T cell receptor beta chains from one sample in a study of blood T cell repertoires in COVID-19. This table comes from immunoSEQ multiplex PCR, and its TCRdb copy is limited to in-frame clones, with some not included. The table lists roughly 250,000 clones, 70% to 85% of them singletons. Sequenced: peripheral blood. Every receptor here comes from a woman aged 80 or over with active or convalescent COVID-19. The CDR3 runs from the conserved cysteine through the conserved F or W. A D gene is named only where the DNA matches it firmly. Part of the rows lack a size; the others show once, few, many or a class for expanded clones.

>TRBV7-8|-|TRBD2|15|TRBJ2-2
CASSQLTSGSGELFF
TGTGCCAGCAGCCAGTTGACTAGCGGTTCCGGGGAGCTGTTTTTT
>TRBV28|-|-|15|TRBJ2-5
CASSTTGHEIGTQYF
TGTGCCAGCAGCACCACCGGACATGAGATTGGGACCCAGTACTTC
>TRBV7-8|-|-|15|TRBJ1-4
CASSLGIGGVEKLFF
TGTGCCAGCAGCTTAGGGATAGGAGGGGTTGAAAAACTGTTTTTT
>TRBV29-1|once|TRBD1|12|TRBJ1-1
CSVGQRPTEAFF
TGCAGCGTGGGACAGCGGCCTACCGAAGCTTTCTTT
>TRBV3-1/TRBV3-2|-|TRBD2|18|TRBJ2-2
CASSPRLAGGPMTGELFF
TGTGCCAGCAGCCCTAGACTAGCGGGAGGGCCAATGACCGGGGAGCTGTTTTTT
>TRBV7-2|once|-|14|TRBJ2-7
CASSLGRVLYEQYF
TGTGCCAGCAGCTTGGGCAGGGTGCTCTACGAGCAGTACTTC
>TRBV6-5|-|TRBD1|14|TRBJ1-2
CASSLTGDGYGYTF
TGTGCCAGCAGTTTGACAGGGGATGGCTATGGCTACACCTTC
>TRBV5-1|-|TRBD1|15|TRBJ2-7
CASSLGTGLSYEQYF
TGCGCCAGCAGCCTGGGGACAGGCTTGTCCTACGAGCAGTACTTC
>TRBV6-5|-|-|11|TRBJ1-1
CASAANTEAFF
TGTGCCAGCGCGGCGAACACTGAAGCTTTCTTT
>TRBV19|-|-|16|TRBJ2-1
CASSILGGRAYNEQFF
TGTGCCAGTAGTATCCTCGGGGGGCGAGCCTACAATGAGCAGTTCTTC
>TRBV19|-|TRBD1|16|TRBJ2-7
CASSTRTGTNYYEQYF
TGTGCCAGTAGTACCCGGACAGGAACTAACTACTACGAGCAGTACTTC
>TRBV6-5|-|-|14|TRBJ1-4
CASRPTGTNEKLFF
TGTGCCAGCAGGCCGACAGGAACTAATGAAAAACTGTTTTTT
>TRBV28|-|-|13|TRBJ2-3
CASSFKGHSTQYF
TGTGCCAGCAGTTTTAAGGGACATAGTACGCAGTATTTT
>TRBV4-1|-|-|15|TRBJ1-5
CASSQERQGSTPQHF
TGCGCCAGCAGCCAAGAAAGGCAGGGTAGTACGCCCCAGCATTTT
>TRBV6-5|-|TRBD2|16|TRBJ2-7
CASSYGTSGSLGEQYF
TGTGCCAGCAGTTACGGGACTAGCGGGAGTCTTGGCGAGCAGTACTTC
>TRBV19|-|-|15|TRBJ1-1
CASSISFGVGTEAFF
TGTGCCAGTAGTATCTCCTTCGGGGTGGGCACTGAAGCTTTCTTT
>TRBV3-1/TRBV3-2|-|TRBD2|17|TRBJ2-1
CASSQETSGRFYNEQFF
TGTGCCAGCAGCCAAGAGACTAGCGGGAGATTCTACAATGAGCAGTTCTTC
>TRBV12-5|-|-|13|TRBJ2-1
CASGLLSGGEQFF
TGTGCTAGTGGTTTGCTCTCTGGAGGGGAGCAGTTCTTC
>TRBV10-3|once|-|14|TRBJ1-1
CAISPGRGNTEAFF
TGTGCCATCAGCCCTGGGAGGGGGAACACTGAAGCTTTCTTT
>TRBV6-5|-|TRBD1|13|TRBJ2-3
CASRDRGTDTQYF
TGTGCCAGCAGGGACAGGGGGACAGATACGCAGTATTTT
>TRBV3-1/TRBV3-2|-|TRBD2|15|TRBJ2-1
CASSQGVAGGNEQFF
TGTGCCAGCAGCCAAGGGGTAGCGGGGGGCAATGAGCAGTTCTTC
>TRBV28|-|-|12|TRBJ1-1
CASSLLQFQAFF
TGTGCCAGCAGTTTATTACAGTTTCAAGCTTTCTTT
>TRBV5-1|few|TRBD1|15|TRBJ2-7
CASSLVGQGKHEQYF
TGCGCCAGCAGCTTGGTAGGACAGGGGAAACACGAGCAGTACTTC
>TRBV19|-|-|13|TRBJ1-2
CASSLDSNYGYTF
TGTGCCAGTAGCCTAGACAGCAACTATGGCTACACCTTC
>TRBV19|-|-|15|TRBJ2-7
CASSPPGVASYEQYF
TGTGCCAGCAGTCCTCCGGGGGTCGCCTCCTACGAGCAGTACTTC
>TRBV5-1|once|TRBD1|16|TRBJ2-2
CASSTTGGINTGELFF
TGCGCCAGCAGTACGACAGGGGGCATCAACACCGGGGAGCTGTTTTTT
>TRBV3-1/TRBV3-2|-|-|15|TRBJ2-1
CASSQGTRAYNEQFF
TGTGCCAGCAGCCAAGGGACACGAGCTTACAATGAGCAGTTCTTC
>TRBV19|-|-|16|TRBJ2-1
CASSNSPAGSYNEQFF
TGTGCCAGTAGTAATTCCCCAGCGGGCTCCTACAATGAGCAGTTCTTC
>TRBV5-1|-|TRBD1|12|TRBJ1-2
CASSLGQGAASF
TGCGCCAGCAGCTTGGGACAGGGGGCGGCCTCCTTC
>TRBV27|few|-|13|TRBJ1-1
CASSSTLNTEAFF
TGTGCCAGCAGTTCGACTTTAAACACTGAAGCTTTCTTT
>TRBV7-9|-|TRBD1|14|TRBJ1-4
CASQRDSLNEKLFF
TGTGCCAGCCAAAGGGACAGCCTTAATGAAAAACTGTTTTTT
>TRBV18|few|-|14|TRBJ2-3
CASSPGGQADTQYF
TGTGCCAGCTCACCCGGGGGGCAGGCAGATACGCAGTATTTT
>TRBV29-1|-|-|10|TRBJ1-2
CSVGQNGYTF
TGCAGCGTTGGCCAGAATGGCTACACCTTC
>TRBV27|once|TRBD2|17|TRBJ2-2
CASSALLTSGRGGELFF
TGTGCCAGCAGTGCTTTACTGACTAGCGGGAGGGGTGGGGAGCTGTTTTTT
>TRBV5-5|-|-|15|TRBJ1-6
CASSTARTDPSPLHF
TGTGCCAGCAGCACAGCAAGGACAGATCCTTCACCCCTCCACTTT